This TCR beta chain was identified during a study of PD-1 blockade in classical Hodgkin lymphoma. Study-level information: Every 2 weeks, patients got 3 mg/kg intravenous nivolumab.

TCRdb keeps only in-frame clones here, not all; method: immunoSEQ multiplex PCR. The sample contains about 20,000 clones, roughly 76% of which appear only once. Turning to this clone: Its matching antigen is unknown.

Findings of the study overall: In newly diagnosed patients, baseline TCR diversity was reportedly below that of healthy donors. Complete responders showed a baseline diversity that resembled the diversity of newly diagnosed patients.

The germline gives CDR1 SGHNT, CDR2 YYREEE (reference sequence). This CDR3 has 12 amino acids. Trimming took 3 bases from V and 6 from J, leaving 10 bases between them. All patients relapsed after autologous stem cell transplantation, and brentuximab vedotin exposure varied. Complete response, partial response or progressive disease constituted the best responses recorded. Specimen: peripheral blood mononuclear cells (PBMCs), collected at baseline. This clonotype was sampled from a human donor with classical Hodgkin lymphoma. This sequence joins TRBV5-4 and TRBJ2-7; D gene ambiguous. CDR3 protein: CASSWDGTEQYF. CDR3 DNA: TGTGCCAGCAGCTGGGATGGAACCGAGCAGTACTTC.